A selection of T cell receptor beta chains follows, all from one sample in a study of Tregs in tolerant kidney transplant recipients. Using immunoSEQ multiplex PCR, the repertoire was profiled, and TCRdb retains in-frame clones only, with some absent. The data contain more than 75,000 clones, 93% of them singletons. This sample comprised CD4+ T cells from blood, obtained before the transplant. The receptors originated from a human donor who received a combined kidney and bone marrow transplant. Each CDR3 is given with its conserved first and last residue. D genes are given only for firm matches. The listing skips clone size in some rows; elsewhere it reads once, few, many or a size class.

v_gene	abundance	d_gene	j_gene	CDR3nt	CDR3aa
TRBV7-2	-	-	TRBJ2-7	TGTGCCAGCAGCTCACAGGGTTACGAGCAGTACTTC	CASSSQGYEQYF
TRBV5-1	-	-	TRBJ1-1	TGCGCCAGCAGCTTGGACGTAGTCGCTGAAGCTTTCTTT	CASSLDVVAEAFF
TRBV18	once	-	TRBJ2-1	TGTGCCAGCTCACCACGAGGGGGGAGGGCGAGAAATGAGCAGTTCTTC	CASSPRGGRARNEQFF
TRBV5-4	-	-	TRBJ1-5	TGTGCCAGCAGCTTGGTTGTGAGACCTGGAGACGTTCAGCCCCAGCATTTT	CASSLVVRPGDVQPQHF
TRBV15	-	-	TRBJ1-2	TGTGCCACACGGCCGGGGGGGGCCCGTCGTACGGCGGGGACCTTC	CATRPGGARRTAGTF
TRBV7-2	-	-	TRBJ2-5	TGTGCCAGCAGCCGGGGGTCGGGGCAAGAGACCCAGTACTTC	CASSRGSGQETQYF
TRBV19	-	-	TRBJ1-1	TGTGCCAGTAGTATACCAGGGGCGAACACTGAAGCTTTCTTT	CASSIPGANTEAFF
TRBV7-9	few	TRBD2	TRBJ2-1	TGTGCCAGCAGCTTATCTCTAGCGGGCACCTACAATGAGCAGTTCTTC	CASSLSLAGTYNEQFF
TRBV6-6	-	-	TRBJ1-6	TGTGCCAGCTGTGTCGGGGGACGGTATAATTCACCCCTCCACTTT	CASCVGGRYNSPLHF
TRBV27	-	-	TRBJ2-5	TGTGCCAGCAGTCACAGGGACCAAGAGACCCAGTACTTC	CASSHRDQETQYF
TRBV7-8	-	-	TRBJ1-5	TGTGCCAGCAGCCTTCGAACCGGGACACGTTATAGCAATCAGCCCCAGCATTTT	CASSLRTGTRYSNQPQHF
TRBV5-4	-	TRBD1	TRBJ1-1	TGTGCCAGCAGCTTGGCACGACAGGGGCACACTGAAGCTTTCTTT	CASSLARQGHTEAFF
TRBV15	-	-	TRBJ1-1	TGTGCCACCAGCAGAGATAGAGGAAACATGAACACTGAAGCTTTCTTT	CATSRDRGNMNTEAFF
TRBV27	-	TRBD1	TRBJ1-1	TGTGCCAGCAGTTTACTCCCGGGACAGGGGCTTCGAGCTTTCTTT	CASSLLPGQGLRAFF
TRBV6-1	once	TRBD2	TRBJ2-5	TGTGCCAGCAGTGGGGGACTAGCGGGAATGCAAGAGACCCAGTACTTC	CASSGGLAGMQETQYF
TRBV9	-	-	TRBJ1-2	TGTGCCAGCAGCGTAGTTCTCGGACAGTCAGCTGTTACCTTC	CASSVVLGQSAVTF
TRBV30	-	-	TRBJ2-5	TGTGCCTGGAGTGTAGGGGGGACAGTAGAGACCCAGTACTTC	CAWSVGGTVETQYF
TRBV7-2	once	TRBD2	TRBJ2-1	TGTGCCAGCAGCCAGACTAGCGGGGGGACGAATGAGCAGTTCTTC	CASSQTSGGTNEQFF
TRBV6-1	-	-	TRBJ2-7	TGTGCCAGCAGTGAACACGGGGGCTCCTACGAGCAGTACTTC	CASSEHGGSYEQYF
TRBV5-1	-	TRBD1	TRBJ2-2	TGCGCCAGCAGCTTAACAGGGGCTCGGAACACCGGGGAGCTGTTTTTT	CASSLTGARNTGELFF
TRBV7-9	-	TRBD1	TRBJ1-6	TGTGCCAGCAGCTTGACAGGGGAAGGGAATTCACCCCTCCACTTT	CASSLTGEGNSPLHF
TRBV28	-	-	TRBJ1-1	TGTGCCAGCAGTTTTCGGCAGACACTTAACACTGAAGCTTTCTTT	CASSFRQTLNTEAFF
TRBV11-1	-	TRBD2	TRBJ2-5	TGTGCCAGCAGGCATACTAGCGGGGGTGAGACCCAGTACTTC	CASRHTSGGETQYF
TRBV5-1	once	TRBD2	TRBJ2-3	TGCGCCAGCAGCTTGGGACTAGCGGGGGTGGTTAGCACAGATACGCAGTATTTT	CASSLGLAGVVSTDTQYF
TRBV29-1	-	-	TRBJ1-1	TGCAGCGTTGACCTAATCCGATCGAACACTGAAGCTTTCTTT	CSVDLIRSNTEAFF
TRBV6-6	few	-	TRBJ1-4	TGTGCCAGCAGTTATGGGGGGGGTCAGGGTGAAAAACTGTTTTTT	CASSYGGGQGEKLFF
TRBV18	once	-	TRBJ1-1	TGTGCCAGCTCACCGGGAGGACGGACAACTGAAGCTTTCTTT	CASSPGGRTTEAFF
TRBV7-9	once	TRBD2	TRBJ2-1	TGTGCCAGCAGCCTAGGGAGAAAGCGGGAGTCCCCTTCCTACAATGAGCAGTTCTTC	CASSLGRKRESPSYNEQFF
TRBV4-1	once	TRBD2	TRBJ2-5	TGCGCCAGCAGCCAACCCCTTCTTAGGCGGGAGCACAAGGAGTGGGAGACCCAGTACTTC	CASSQPLLRREHKEWETQYF
TRBV5-1	-	TRBD1	TRBJ2-1	TGCGCCAGCAGCTTGAGGCCAGGGGGCCTGGGGCATGAGCAGTTCTTC	CASSLRPGGLGHEQFF
TRBV5-6	-	TRBD2	TRBJ2-1	TGTGCCAGCAGCTCGTTAGCGGGAGGGCCGGGCAATGAGCAGTTCTTC	CASSSLAGGPGNEQFF